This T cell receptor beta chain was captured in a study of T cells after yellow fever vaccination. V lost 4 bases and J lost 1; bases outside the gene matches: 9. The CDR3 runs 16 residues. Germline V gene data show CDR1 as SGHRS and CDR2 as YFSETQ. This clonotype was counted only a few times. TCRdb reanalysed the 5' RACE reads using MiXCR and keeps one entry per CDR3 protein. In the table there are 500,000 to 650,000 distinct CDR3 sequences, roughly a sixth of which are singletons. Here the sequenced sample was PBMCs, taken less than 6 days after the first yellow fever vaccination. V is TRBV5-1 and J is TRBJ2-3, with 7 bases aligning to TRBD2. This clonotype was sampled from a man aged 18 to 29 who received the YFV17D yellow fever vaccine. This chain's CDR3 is CASSPKRTSGTDTQYF. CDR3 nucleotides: TGCGCCAGCAGCCCCAAGAGAACTAGCGGCACAGATACGCAGTATTTT.